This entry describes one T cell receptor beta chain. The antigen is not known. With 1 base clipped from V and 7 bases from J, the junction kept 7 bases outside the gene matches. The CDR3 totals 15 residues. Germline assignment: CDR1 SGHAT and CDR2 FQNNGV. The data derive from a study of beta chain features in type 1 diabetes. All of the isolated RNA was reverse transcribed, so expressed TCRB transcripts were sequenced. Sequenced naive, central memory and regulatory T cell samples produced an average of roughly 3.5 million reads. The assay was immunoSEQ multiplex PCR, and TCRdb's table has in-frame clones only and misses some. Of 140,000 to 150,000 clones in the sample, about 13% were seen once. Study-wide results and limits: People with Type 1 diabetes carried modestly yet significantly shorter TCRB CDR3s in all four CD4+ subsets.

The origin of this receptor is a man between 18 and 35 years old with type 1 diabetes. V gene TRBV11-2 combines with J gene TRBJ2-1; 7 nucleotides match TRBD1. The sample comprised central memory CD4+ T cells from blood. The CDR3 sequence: CASSLGTGQGNEQFF. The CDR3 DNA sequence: TGTGCCAGCAGCTTAGGGACAGGCCAAGGGAATGAGCAGTTCTTC.